This is a list of T cell receptor beta chains from one sample in a study of cytomegalovirus exposure and HLA in healthy donors. Sequencing was performed with immunoSEQ multiplex PCR; in TCRdb, only in-frame clones are kept and a portion is missing. The sample includes tens of thousands of clones, more than 65% seen only once; the top ten take around 10%. Sequencing used PBMCs. The receptors were gathered from a woman aged 40 to 50 in good health and CMV-seropositive. CDR3s include the opening cysteine and the closing phenylalanine or tryptophan. The D gene is left open where the match is weak. The size field is filled for only some rows; it gives once, few, many or a size class.

V gene: TRBV30; J gene: TRBJ1-1; clone size: .; D gene: TRBD1; CDR3 protein: CAFNRGAEAFF; CDR3 DNA: TGTGCCTTCAACAGGGGCGCTGAAGCTTTCTTT
V gene: TRBV30; J gene: TRBJ1-1; clone size: .; D gene: .; CDR3 protein: CAWSWGGEAFF; CDR3 DNA: TGTGCCTGGAGTTGGGGGGGTGAAGCTTTCTTT
V gene: TRBV19; J gene: TRBJ1-1; clone size: .; D gene: .; CDR3 protein: CASDDRNTEAFF; CDR3 DNA: TGTGCCAGTGATGACAGGAACACTGAAGCTTTCTTT
V gene: TRBV30; J gene: TRBJ2-7; clone size: .; D gene: TRBD1; CDR3 protein: CAWTSGTGSYEQYF; CDR3 DNA: TGTGCCTGGACCTCCGGGACAGGGTCCTACGAGCAGTACTTC
V gene: TRBV30; J gene: TRBJ2-2; clone size: .; D gene: TRBD1; CDR3 protein: CAWARPTGKTGELFF; CDR3 DNA: TGTGCCTGGGCCCGTCCGACAGGGAAAACCGGGGAGCTGTTTTTT
V gene: TRBV10-1; J gene: TRBJ2-3; clone size: .; D gene: .; CDR3 protein: CASSYGDTQYF; CDR3 DNA: TGCGCCAGCAGTTACGGAGATACGCAGTATTTT
V gene: TRBV7-2; J gene: TRBJ1-1; clone size: once; D gene: TRBD1; CDR3 protein: CASSTRTGTEAFF; CDR3 DNA: TGTGCCAGCAGCACAAGGACAGGGACTGAAGCTTTCTTT
V gene: TRBV5-6; J gene: TRBJ2-7; clone size: .; D gene: .; CDR3 protein: CASSLAGGLAYIEQYF; CDR3 DNA: TGTGCCAGCAGCTTGGCCGGGGGTTTAGCGTACATCGAGCAGTACTTC
V gene: TRBV4-1; J gene: TRBJ1-4; clone size: .; D gene: .; CDR3 protein: CASSQGGGSGEKLFF; CDR3 DNA: TGCGCCAGCAGCCAAGGAGGGGGAAGCGGTGAAAAACTGTTTTTT
V gene: TRBV18; J gene: TRBJ2-2; clone size: few; D gene: .; CDR3 protein: CASTSDSVNTGELFF; CDR3 DNA: TGTGCCAGCACTTCGGACAGCGTTAACACCGGGGAGCTGTTTTTT
V gene: TRBV29-1; J gene: TRBJ1-2; clone size: few; D gene: .; CDR3 protein: CSVHRDGYTF; CDR3 DNA: TGCAGCGTTCACAGGGACGGCTACACCTTC
V gene: TRBV7-9; J gene: TRBJ2-3; clone size: .; D gene: TRBD1; CDR3 protein: CASRPTQGAPLVGTDTQYF; CDR3 DNA: TGTGCCAGCAGGCCAACTCAGGGGGCCCCTTTGGTGGGGACAGATACGCAGTATTTT
V gene: TRBV6-1; J gene: TRBJ2-3; clone size: .; D gene: .; CDR3 protein: CASCTRNTDTQYF; CDR3 DNA: TGTGCCAGCTGTACTAGAAACACAGATACGCAGTATTTT
V gene: TRBV7-2; J gene: TRBJ2-3; clone size: once; D gene: TRBD2; CDR3 protein: CASSYTGTSSTDTQYF; CDR3 DNA: TGTGCCAGCAGTTATACCGGGACTAGCAGCACAGATACGCAGTATTTT
V gene: TRBV29-1; J gene: TRBJ2-7; clone size: once; D gene: TRBD1; CDR3 protein: CSVEESTGTDYEQYF; CDR3 DNA: TGCAGCGTTGAAGAATCGACCGGGACAGACTACGAGCAGTACTTC
V gene: TRBV7-6; J gene: TRBJ2-1; clone size: .; D gene: TRBD2; CDR3 protein: CASSLGAAAGGRSYNEQFF; CDR3 DNA: TGTGCCAGCAGCTTAGGGGCCGCAGCGGGAGGGAGATCCTACAATGAGCAGTTCTTC
V gene: TRBV18; J gene: TRBJ1-1; clone size: many; D gene: .; CDR3 protein: CASSPTVDEAFF; CDR3 DNA: TGTGCCAGCTCACCGACAGTTGATGAAGCTTTCTTT
V gene: TRBV9; J gene: TRBJ2-2; clone size: .; D gene: .; CDR3 protein: CASSVNRGRAGELFF; CDR3 DNA: TGTGCCAGCAGCGTAAATAGGGGTCGGGCCGGGGAGCTGTTTTTT
V gene: TRBV7-9; J gene: TRBJ2-6; clone size: .; D gene: TRBD1; CDR3 protein: CASSLGLTGAGTAANVLTF; CDR3 DNA: TGTGCCAGCAGCTTAGGGCTGACAGGGGCCGGAACAGCTGCCAACGTCCTGACTTTC
V gene: TRBV28; J gene: TRBJ1-1; clone size: .; D gene: .; CDR3 protein: CASNPQQGGAFF; CDR3 DNA: TGTGCCAGCAACCCGCAGCAGGGCGGAGCTTTCTTT
V gene: TRBV7-2; J gene: TRBJ1-5; clone size: once; D gene: .; CDR3 protein: CASSLGLIQPQHF; CDR3 DNA: TGTGCCAGCAGCTTGGGCCTGATCCAGCCCCAGCATTTT
V gene: TRBV7-9; J gene: TRBJ1-4; clone size: .; D gene: .; CDR3 protein: CASSFKGLVGSTNEKLFF; CDR3 DNA: TGTGCCAGCAGCTTCAAGGGGTTGGTGGGATCGACTAATGAAAAACTGTTTTTT
V gene: TRBV7-2; J gene: TRBJ1-1; clone size: .; D gene: .; CDR3 protein: CASSFQGGNTEAFF; CDR3 DNA: TGTGCCAGCAGCTTTCAGGGAGGGAACACTGAAGCTTTCTTT
V gene: TRBV4-1; J gene: TRBJ1-6; clone size: .; D gene: TRBD1; CDR3 protein: CASSQDPPGTGLRTLHF; CDR3 DNA: TGCGCCAGCAGCCAAGATCCGCCCGGGACAGGCCTAAGAACCCTCCACTTT
V gene: TRBV18; J gene: TRBJ1-2; clone size: .; D gene: .; CDR3 protein: CASSPGRGAYGYTF; CDR3 DNA: TGTGCCAGCTCACCCGGGAGGGGAGCCTATGGCTACACCTTC
V gene: TRBV30; J gene: TRBJ2-7; clone size: .; D gene: .; CDR3 protein: CAWSNGYEQYF; CDR3 DNA: TGTGCCTGGAGTAACGGCTACGAGCAGTACTTC
V gene: TRBV29-1; J gene: TRBJ2-7; clone size: once; D gene: .; CDR3 protein: CSVEQGTDYEQYF; CDR3 DNA: TGCAGCGTTGAGCAGGGGACGGACTACGAGCAGTACTTC
V gene: TRBV4-1; J gene: TRBJ1-2; clone size: .; D gene: .; CDR3 protein: CASSKGANYGYTF; CDR3 DNA: TGCGCCAGCAGCAAGGGAGCTAACTATGGCTACACCTTC
V gene: TRBV7-8; J gene: TRBJ2-3; clone size: few; D gene: TRBD1; CDR3 protein: CASSLPPGTGGLRSTDTQYF; CDR3 DNA: TGTGCCAGCAGCTTACCGCCTGGGACAGGCGGACTTCGTAGCACAGATACGCAGTATTTT
V gene: TRBV6-1; J gene: TRBJ2-6; clone size: .; D gene: .; CDR3 protein: CASLPGGANVLTF; CDR3 DNA: TGTGCCAGCTTGCCCGGGGGGGCCAACGTCCTGACTTTC
V gene: TRBV9; J gene: TRBJ2-7; clone size: once; D gene: TRBD1; CDR3 protein: CASSVDGTGRREQYF; CDR3 DNA: TGTGCCAGCAGCGTAGACGGGACAGGGCGTCGCGAGCAGTACTTC
V gene: TRBV23-1; J gene: TRBJ1-5; clone size: once; D gene: .; CDR3 protein: CASTPREKERPQHF; CDR3 DNA: TGCGCCAGCACCCCTAGGGAGAAGGAGCGGCCCCAGCATTTT
V gene: TRBV9; J gene: TRBJ2-3; clone size: .; D gene: .; CDR3 protein: CASSRASFSTDTQYF; CDR3 DNA: TGTGCCAGCAGCCGCGCTTCTTTTAGCACAGATACGCAGTATTTT
V gene: TRBV4-2; J gene: TRBJ2-2; clone size: .; D gene: TRBD2; CDR3 protein: CASSQNSGSNSGELFF; CDR3 DNA: TGTGCCAGCAGCCAAAACAGCGGGAGTAACTCCGGGGAGCTGTTTTTT
V gene: TRBV14; J gene: TRBJ1-2; clone size: .; D gene: .; CDR3 protein: CASSQDLTSGYTF; CDR3 DNA: TGTGCCAGCAGCCAAGATTTAACCAGTGGCTACACCTTC
V gene: TRBV5-6; J gene: TRBJ1-1; clone size: few; D gene: TRBD1; CDR3 protein: CASSFRQGAYTEAFF; CDR3 DNA: TGTGCCAGCAGCTTTCGACAGGGGGCATACACTGAAGCTTTCTTT
V gene: TRBV5-6; J gene: TRBJ1-1; clone size: medium-sized; D gene: .; CDR3 protein: CASSPSSGTEAFF; CDR3 DNA: TGTGCCAGCAGCCCGTCCTCGGGGACTGAAGCTTTCTTT
V gene: TRBV7-2; J gene: TRBJ2-7; clone size: .; D gene: TRBD1; CDR3 protein: CASSFRQGGYEQYF; CDR3 DNA: TGTGCCAGCAGCTTTAGACAGGGGGGTTACGAGCAGTACTTC
V gene: TRBV5-1; J gene: TRBJ1-2; clone size: .; D gene: TRBD1; CDR3 protein: CASKQGRDYGYTF; CDR3 DNA: TGCGCCAGCAAACAGGGGCGCGATTATGGCTACACCTTC
V gene: TRBV5-1; J gene: TRBJ2-7; clone size: few; D gene: TRBD1; CDR3 protein: CASSHYNHQGQSYEQYF; CDR3 DNA: TGCGCCAGCAGCCATTACAACCACCAGGGACAGTCCTACGAGCAGTACTTC
V gene: TRBV18; J gene: TRBJ1-2; clone size: few; D gene: .; CDR3 protein: CASSPDSIYGYTF; CDR3 DNA: TGTGCCAGCTCCCCAGACAGCATCTATGGCTACACCTTC
V gene: TRBV27; J gene: TRBJ1-1; clone size: .; D gene: .; CDR3 protein: CASNHKGYSNTEAFF; CDR3 DNA: TGTGCCAGCAATCACAAGGGGTATTCTAACACTGAAGCTTTCTTT
V gene: TRBV2; J gene: TRBJ1-2; clone size: few; D gene: .; CDR3 protein: CACAAGVLVGYTF; CDR3 DNA: TGTGCCTGCGCGGCCGGGGTCCTCGTAGGCTACACCTTC
V gene: TRBV5-1; J gene: TRBJ2-7; clone size: .; D gene: .; CDR3 protein: CASSQGLGGGEQYF; CDR3 DNA: TGCGCCAGCAGCCAGGGACTAGGGGGCGGCGAGCAGTACTTC
V gene: TRBV5-8; J gene: TRBJ2-7; clone size: .; D gene: .; CDR3 protein: CASSWGGRNEQYF; CDR3 DNA: TGTGCCAGCAGCTGGGGTGGGAGGAACGAGCAGTACTTC
V gene: TRBV7-6; J gene: TRBJ1-2; clone size: .; D gene: .; CDR3 protein: CASSNYPNTYGYTF; CDR3 DNA: TGTGCCAGCAGCAACTACCCTAACACCTATGGCTACACCTTC
V gene: TRBV10-1; J gene: TRBJ2-5; clone size: .; D gene: .; CDR3 protein: CASSEKSRVGRGQETQYF; CDR3 DNA: TGCGCCAGCAGTGAGAAATCGCGGGTGGGCAGGGGACAAGAGACCCAGTACTTC
V gene: TRBV4-3; J gene: TRBJ2-1; clone size: .; D gene: TRBD1; CDR3 protein: CASSQDQGVVYNEQFF; CDR3 DNA: TGCGCCAGCAGCCAAGATCAGGGGGTGGTCTACAATGAGCAGTTCTTC
V gene: TRBV7-9; J gene: TRBJ1-1; clone size: few; D gene: .; CDR3 protein: CASSLVKGGGMNTEAFF; CDR3 DNA: TGTGCCAGCAGCTTAGTTAAAGGAGGAGGAATGAACACTGAAGCTTTCTTT
V gene: TRBV2; J gene: TRBJ1-5; clone size: .; D gene: .; CDR3 protein: CASRPDSDNQPQHF; CDR3 DNA: TGTGCCAGCAGACCGGACAGCGACAATCAGCCCCAGCATTTT
V gene: TRBV7-8; J gene: TRBJ1-6; clone size: .; D gene: TRBD1; CDR3 protein: CASSPSRQGNSPLHF; CDR3 DNA: TGTGCCAGCAGCCCCAGCCGACAGGGTAATTCACCCCTCCACTTT
V gene: TRBV5-1; J gene: TRBJ2-5; clone size: .; D gene: .; CDR3 protein: CASSLAGLGRGQTQYF; CDR3 DNA: TGCGCCAGCAGCTTGGCCGGGCTGGGCAGGGGTCAGACCCAGTACTTC
V gene: TRBV7-2; J gene: TRBJ1-6; clone size: .; D gene: .; CDR3 protein: CASRPTGSSYNSPLHF; CDR3 DNA: TGTGCCAGCAGGCCTACAGGGAGCTCCTATAATTCACCCCTCCACTTT
V gene: TRBV9; J gene: TRBJ2-3; clone size: few; D gene: TRBD2; CDR3 protein: CASSVGSLAGFADTQYF; CDR3 DNA: TGTGCCAGCAGCGTAGGTAGTCTAGCGGGTTTCGCAGATACGCAGTATTTT
V gene: TRBV6-1; J gene: TRBJ1-2; clone size: .; D gene: .; CDR3 protein: CASSEEPSGGFYGYTF; CDR3 DNA: TGTGCCAGCAGTGAAGAACCCAGTGGGGGGTTCTATGGCTACACCTTC
V gene: TRBV4-1; J gene: TRBJ2-1; clone size: .; D gene: .; CDR3 protein: CASSRGAGGYNEQFF; CDR3 DNA: TGCGCCAGCTCACGGGGTGCAGGGGGGTACAATGAGCAGTTCTTC
V gene: TRBV18; J gene: TRBJ2-7; clone size: once; D gene: TRBD1; CDR3 protein: CASSPWDRVDEQYF; CDR3 DNA: TGTGCCAGCTCACCTTGGGACAGGGTAGACGAGCAGTACTTC
V gene: TRBV19; J gene: TRBJ1-1; clone size: .; D gene: .; CDR3 protein: CASSRTANTEAFF; CDR3 DNA: TGTGCCAGTAGTAGGACAGCGAACACTGAAGCTTTCTTT